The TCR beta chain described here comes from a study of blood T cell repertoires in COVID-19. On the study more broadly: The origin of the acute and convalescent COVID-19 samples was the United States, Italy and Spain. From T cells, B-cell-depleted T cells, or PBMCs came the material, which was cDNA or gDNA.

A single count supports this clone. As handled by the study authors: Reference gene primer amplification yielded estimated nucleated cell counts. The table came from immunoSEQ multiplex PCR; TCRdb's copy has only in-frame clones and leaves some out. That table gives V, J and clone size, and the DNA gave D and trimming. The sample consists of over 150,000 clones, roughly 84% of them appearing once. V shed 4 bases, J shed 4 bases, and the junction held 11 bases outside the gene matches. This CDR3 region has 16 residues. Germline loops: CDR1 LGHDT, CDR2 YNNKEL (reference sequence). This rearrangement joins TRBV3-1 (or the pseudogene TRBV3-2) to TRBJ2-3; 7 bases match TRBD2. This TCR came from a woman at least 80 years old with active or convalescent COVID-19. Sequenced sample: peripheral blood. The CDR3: CASSPQGSGPSDTQYF. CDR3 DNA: TGTGCCAGCAGCCCCCAGGGTAGCGGGCCGTCAGATACGCAGTATTTT.